This T cell receptor beta chain was captured by sequencing in a study of blood T cells in healthy people across ages. Of note for this clonotype: What it binds is not known.

Isolating PBMCs gave at least 6.5 million of these cells per sample. Sample-barcoded 5' priming and a J-beta primer mix drove a second PCR of roughly 7 to 11 cycles. TCRdb independently ran MiXCR on the 5' RACE reads; one entry per CDR3 protein. Among about 510,000 distinct CDR3 sequences listed, roughly a quarter were seen once. The CDR3 runs 14 residues. CDR1 and CDR2 from the germline V gene are DFQATT and SNEGSKA (reference sequence). Trimming took 3 bases from V and 4 from J, leaving 16 bases between them. Study-level findings and limits: Older individuals had lower TCR beta diversity per million T cells (the decline was roughly linear). The study lacked donor CMV status, which possibly confounded expanded clonotype changes.

The data were also submitted as part of a second study, on T cells of mothers and their children. From that study: The authors found no persistent microchimeric T cell clones.

The chain employs TRBV20-1 and TRBJ2-7, with D maybe TRBD1 (6 bases). Sequenced sample: blood. This clonotype originated in a boy aged 2 to 9 in good health. CDR3 sequence (DNA): TGCAGTGCTAGGGGGGCATGGGGTGTTTACGAGCAGTACTTC. Its protein product is CSARGAWGVYEQYF.